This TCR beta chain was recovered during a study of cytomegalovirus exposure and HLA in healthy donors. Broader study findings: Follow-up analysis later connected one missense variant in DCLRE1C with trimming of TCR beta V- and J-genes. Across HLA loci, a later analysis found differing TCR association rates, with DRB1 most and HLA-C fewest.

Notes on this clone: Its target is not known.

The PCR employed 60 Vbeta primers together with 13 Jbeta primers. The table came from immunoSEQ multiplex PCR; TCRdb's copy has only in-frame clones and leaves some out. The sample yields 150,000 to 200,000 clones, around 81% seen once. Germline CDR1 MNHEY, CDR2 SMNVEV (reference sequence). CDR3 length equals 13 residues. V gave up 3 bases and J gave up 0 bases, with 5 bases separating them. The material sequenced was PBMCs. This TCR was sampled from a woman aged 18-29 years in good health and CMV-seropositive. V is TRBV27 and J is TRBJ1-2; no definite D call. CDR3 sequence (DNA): TGTGCCAGCAGTTTTAGCCCTAACTATGGCTACACCTTC. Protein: CASSFSPNYGYTF.